This TCR beta chain stems from a study of blood T cell repertoires in COVID-19. As for the study in general: Samples representing acute and convalescent COVID-19 were sourced from the United States, Italy and Spain.

The participants were between about 18 and 90 years old and came from 24 US areas. The study assigned cohorts using participant-reported clinical history. Sequencing used immunoSEQ multiplex PCR; TCRdb keeps in-frame clones, though not all of them. The table records approximately 300,000 clones, approximately 81% of them present only once. The germline CDR1 and CDR2 sequences are SGDLS and YYNGEE. V was pared by 3 bases and J by 8 bases, with 9 bases of the junction left unmatched. The CDR3 covers 15 residues. The genes are TRBV9 and TRBJ2-1; 9 bases map to TRBD1. The clonotype was recovered from a woman in her twenties or thirties who had been exposed to COVID-19. The sample taken for sequencing was PBMCs or T cells enriched from blood (not recorded which). In DNA form, the CDR3 reads TGTGCCAGCAGCGCGAGTCCCGGGACAGGGTATGAGCAGTTCTTC. As protein: CASSASPGTGYEQFF.